This is a list of T cell receptor beta chains from one sample in a study of T cells in localized non-small cell lung cancer. TCRdb's copy holds only in-frame clones and misses some; the assay was immunoSEQ multiplex PCR. The repertoire includes 60,000 to 85,000 clones, 86% of them detected once, and roughly a fifth sits in the top ten. Source: peripheral blood, taken before any cancer treatment. Every receptor here comes from a male donor older than 55 with stage III squamous cell lung carcinoma. The conserved cysteine and the conserved F or W are not part of the CDR3 here. The size of a clone is reported for some rows only, either as once, few or many, or as a class for expanded clones.

j_call,cdr3_length,v_call,clone_size,cdr3_aa
TRBJ2-2,11,TRBV23-1,.,ASSQSKAGELF
TRBJ1-1,9,TRBV28,few,ATTRTGEAF
TRBJ2-7,12,TRBV7-2,.,ASSAGSQPYEQY
TRBJ2-5,11,TRBV5-6,.,ASSGDPEETQY
TRBJ1-5,14,TRBV19,.,ASDPQDGISNQPQH
TRBJ1-4,9,TRBV20-1,.,SAGVGEKLF
TRBJ2-5,14,TRBV5-1,.,ASSLGPGQGQETQY
TRBJ2-1,12,TRBV10-3,.,AIGAGDSNNEQF
TRBJ2-7,12,TRBV25-1,.,ASSDHGQGGEQY
TRBJ2-5,9,TRBV6-1,.,ASSETGLTY
TRBJ1-4,14,TRBV4-1,once,ASSQFGGAGGGKLF
TRBJ1-4,12,TRBV6-1,.,ASGTGGKSEKLF
TRBJ2-3,10,TRBV7-2,.,ASSPPRDTQY
TRBJ2-3,13,TRBV5-1,.,ASSFDRPPTDTQY
TRBJ1-6,12,TRBV25-1,few,ASSDPGQGSPLH
TRBJ2-7,12,TRBV7-2,.,ASSFKGGGLEQY
TRBJ2-5,13,TRBV18,.,ASSPSSRGQETQY
TRBJ1-2,11,TRBV25-1,once,ASTDRERGGYT
TRBJ2-5,9,TRBV5-4,once,ASSFQETQY